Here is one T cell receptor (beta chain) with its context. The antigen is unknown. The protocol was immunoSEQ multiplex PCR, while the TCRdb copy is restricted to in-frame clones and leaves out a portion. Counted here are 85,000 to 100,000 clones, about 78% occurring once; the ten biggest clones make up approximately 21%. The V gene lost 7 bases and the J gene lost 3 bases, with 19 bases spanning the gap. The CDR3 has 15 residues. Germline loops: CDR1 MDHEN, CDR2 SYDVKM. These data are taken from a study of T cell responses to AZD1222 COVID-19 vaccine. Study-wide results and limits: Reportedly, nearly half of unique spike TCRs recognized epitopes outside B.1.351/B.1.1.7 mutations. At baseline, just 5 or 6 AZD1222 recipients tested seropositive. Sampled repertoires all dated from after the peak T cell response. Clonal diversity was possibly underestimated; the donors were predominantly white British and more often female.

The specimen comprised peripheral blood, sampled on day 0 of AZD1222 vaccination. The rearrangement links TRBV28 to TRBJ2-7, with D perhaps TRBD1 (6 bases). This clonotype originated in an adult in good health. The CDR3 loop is CASNPLVGHYYEQYF. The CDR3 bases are TGTGCCAGCAACCCCTTGGTGGGACACTACTACGAGCAGTACTTC.